This T cell receptor (beta chain) is from a study of blood T cell repertoires in COVID-19. Background on the study: Specimens from acute and convalescent COVID-19 originated in the United States, Italy and Spain. T cells, B-cell-depleted T cells, or PBMCs provided the cDNA or gDNA that served as material.

Deletions cut 10 bases from V and 7 bases from J, with 14 bases between. The germline V gene has CDR1 MNHEY and CDR2 SVGAGI. This CDR3 comprises 12 residues. Under the authors' procedure: For nucleated cells, counts were estimated from reference gene primer amplification. TCRdb's table, derived via immunoSEQ multiplex PCR, lists solely in-frame clones and lacks some. The V and J calls and clone size were taken over from that table, and D and trimming were inferred from the DNA. Counted here are under 250,000 clones, around 90% occurring once; the ten biggest clones make up roughly 6%. Material: peripheral blood. This clonotype originated in a man in his sixties who had recovered from COVID-19. This chain joins TRBV6-5 and TRBJ2-1; the D gene is possibly TRBD1 (6 bases). This CDR3 is CANQQGWNEQFF. The CDR3 DNA follows: TGTGCCAACCAACAGGGATGGAATGAGCAGTTCTTC.